This passage covers 7 T cell receptor beta chains from one sample sequenced in a study of T cell responses to AZD1222 COVID-19 vaccine. Libraries were prepared by immunoSEQ multiplex PCR; TCRdb keeps only in-frame clonotypes and omits some of them. The data contain over 100,000 clones, around 89% of them seen just once; the ten biggest clones take up less than 4%. The specimen was peripheral blood, collected on day 0 of AZD1222 vaccination. All receptors come from an adult in good health.

This clone is a singleton in its sample. This sequence joins TRBV10-3 and TRBJ2-7; D is unclear. CDR3 size: 17 residues. The germline V gene has CDR1 ENHRY and CDR2 SYGVKD. The V gene lost 0 bases and the J gene lost 0 bases, with 15 bases spanning the gap. In DNA, the CDR3 is TGTGCCATCAGTGAGTCGAGGTCGAGCAAAAGCTCCTACGAGCAGTACTTC. It is translated as CAISESRSSKSSYEQYF.

The chain joins TRBV7-8 to TRBJ1-5; the D gene is possibly TRBD1 (6 bases). V was pared by 3 bases and J by 4 bases, with 16 bases between. Germline assignment: CDR1 SGHVS and CDR2 FQNEAQ. There are 16 residues in the CDR3. CDR3 in DNA: TGTGCCAGCAGCTTGGAGAGTAGGGGGGGGAATCAGCCCCAGCATTTT. Encoded protein: CASSLESRGGNQPQHF.

V is TRBV4-2 and J is TRBJ1-5; no definite D call. Germline CDR1 is LGHNA and CDR2 is YNFKEQ. The CDR3 is 15 residues long. V was shortened by 0 bases and J by 1 base, with 7 bases between the two germline ends. This CDR3 is CASSQDGGSNQPQHF. CDR3 DNA sequence: TGTGCCAGCAGCCAAGATGGAGGGAGCAATCAGCCCCAGCATTTT.

The chain carries TRBV19 and TRBJ2-3; weak D call: TRBD2 (6 bases). Trimming took 6 bases from V and 4 from J, leaving 20 bases between them. CDR1 is LNHDA and CDR2 is SQIVND in the germline V gene (reference sequence). The CDR3 loop spans 16 amino acids. CDR3 nucleotide sequence: TGTGCCAGTAGCAACGGGGGAGCCCCCATAGCAGATACGCAGTATTTT. This sequence encodes CASSNGGAPIADTQYF.

The chain uses TRBV5-1 and TRBJ1-5; 11 nucleotides match TRBD1. Germline V CDR1 and CDR2: SGHRS, YFSETQ. J lost 5 bases, V lost 3 bases, and 4 bases had no gene match. CDR3 length: 15 amino acids. The CDR3 nucleotides read TGCGCCAGCAGCTGGACAGGGGGCGCCGATCAGCCCCAGCATTTT. Residues: CASSWTGGADQPQHF.

The chain joins TRBV6-5 to TRBJ2-7; perhaps TRBD1 as D (5 bases). The germline V and J ends were trimmed by 2 bases and 1 base, with 9 bases remaining between them. Germline CDR1 MNHEY, CDR2 SVGAGI. This CDR3 is built from 14 residues. DNA of the CDR3: TGTGCCAGCAGTTACGACAGTTTTTCCTACGAGCAGTACTTC. It translates to CASSYDSFSYEQYF.

This clone came up a few times. The chain joins TRBV7-2 to TRBJ1-1, with 9 bases fitting TRBD1. Germline-derived CDR1 and CDR2 are SGHTA and FQGNSA. After removal of 3 bases from V and 6 bases from J, the junction contained 8 bases not matched to a gene. This CDR3 spans 15 amino acids. The CDR3 spells CASSFPGTGSAEAFF. CDR3 bases: TGTGCCAGCAGCTTCCCCGGGACAGGGTCGGCTGAAGCTTTCTTT. Based on the CDR3 plus reference TRBV7-2 and TRBJ1-1, the full variable domain is GAGVSQSPSNKVTEKGKDVELRCDPISGHTALYWYRQSLGQGLEFLIYFQGNSAPDKSGLPSDRFSAERTGGSVSTLTIQRTQQEDSAVYLCASSFPGTGSAEAFFGQGTRLTVV.